There are a few counts of the clone carrying this T cell receptor (beta chain). TCRdb re-analysed the 5' RACE reads in MiXCR, keeping a single row per CDR3 protein. The sample has 50,000 to 80,000 distinct CDR3 sequences; 3.5% to 5% are singletons. The CDR3 runs to 14 residues. Trimming shortened V by 10 bases and J by 4 bases, and 19 bases separated the two germline ends. Germline V CDR1 and CDR2: SEHNR, FQNEAQ (reference sequence). The data stem from a study of neurological immune-mediated disorders. The clonotype originates from a man aged 30-40 years with multiple sclerosis. This chain connects TRBV7-9 to TRBJ1-2, with D possibly matching TRBD1 (5 bases). The sequenced sample was PBMCs. The CDR3 is CATPGRVKGYGYTF. The CDR3 bases are TGTGCCACCCCCGGCAGGGTGAAGGGCTATGGCTACACCTTC.